This TCR beta chain was captured by sequencing in a study of a mutant IDH1 vaccine in newly diagnosed glioma. Overall study context: Earlier therapy was either radiotherapy, temozolomide, or both, and most got both. Regarding the study as a whole: Alterations occurring in top peripheral T cell clonotypes seemed unrelated to pseudoprogression. Vaccination elicited immune responses in roughly 93% of patients.

There are 12 residues in the CDR3. In germline, CDR1 is SQVTM, CDR2 ANQGSEA. Trimming stripped 8 bases from V and 5 bases from J, with 15 bases between. Sequenced by immunoSEQ multiplex PCR; TCRdb stores in-frame clones only, minus some. The sample holds tens of thousands of clones, 80% to 85% seen once. As regards this clone: Its antigen is as yet unknown.

Time point given: week 35, safety follow-up. Topical imiquimod was applied with each vaccine dose, which held 300 ug of mutant IDH1 20-mer peptide. New WHO grade 3 or 4 astrocytomas that were IDH1-mutant and ATRX-lost occurred in the donors. The receptor comes from a man younger than 35 with glioma. The sequencing used PBMCs, collected from a glioma patient whose treatment included an IDH1 peptide vaccine. The chain links TRBV29-1 to TRBJ1-1, with a possible D match to TRBD1 (5 bases). For the CDR3, the DNA is TGCAGCTGGCGGAGGGGCGGGACTGAAGCTTTCTTT. It specifies CSWRRGGTEAFF. Full variable domain (rest looked up from reference TRBV29-1 and TRBJ1-1): SAVISQKPSRDICQRGTSLTIQCQVDSQVTMMFWYRQQPGQSLTLIATANQGSEATYESGFVIDKFPISRPNLTFSTLTVSNMSPEDSSIYLCSWRRGGTEAFFGQGTRLTVV.